Following are 31 T cell receptor beta chains from one sample sequenced in a study of blood T cell repertoires in COVID-19. Clones were read by immunoSEQ multiplex PCR, and TCRdb kept only the in-frame ones, dropping some. Of approximately 330,000 clones in the sample, approximately 89% were seen once. Sequencing was carried out using PBMCs or T cells enriched from blood (not recorded which). The receptors were sampled from a woman aged 25-40 years who had recovered from COVID-19.

The CDR3 is CASSGGHSANYGYTF. DNA for the CDR3: TGTGCCAGCAGCGGCGGACACTCGGCTAACTATGGCTACACCTTC. The chain joins TRBV21-1 to TRBJ1-2; the table's D call TRBD1 went unverified against the DNA. TRBV21-1 is a listed pseudogene. The CDR3 is made up of 15 amino acids.

This chain uses TRBV4-1 with TRBJ1-1; TRBD1 might be the D (6 bases). Looked up from germline, CDR1 is MGHRA and CDR2 is YSYEKL. Deletions cut 0 bases from V and 7 bases from J, with 18 bases between. The length of the CDR3 is 16 residues. CDR3 sequence reads: CASSQEGGAARLEAFF. CDR3 DNA sequence: TGCGCCAGCAGCCAAGAAGGGGGAGCAGCCCGTCTTGAAGCTTTCTTT.

The chain joins TRBV19 to TRBJ1-5, with a weak D call TRBD1 (6 bases). Germline CDR1 is LNHDA and CDR2 is SQIVND (reference sequence). The CDR3 contains 16 residues. Between the trimmed V and J ends, which lost 4 bases and 3 bases, there was a span of 16 bases. As DNA, the CDR3 is TGTGCCAGTAGTACCTCAGGGGTTCGAGTCAATCAGCCCCAGCATTTT. This translates into CASSTSGVRVNQPQHF.

J is TRBJ1-3 and V is TRBV9; 7 bases agree with TRBD1. The CDR3 has 19 amino acids. The germline V gene has CDR1 SGDLS and CDR2 YYNGEE. J was trimmed by 4 bases and V by 4 bases; bases with no gene match: 20. Here the CDR3 DNA reads TGTGCCAGCAGCTCACATCCGGGACAGCGCCTTTCGGGAGGAAACACCATATATTTT. It specifies CASSSHPGQRLSGGNTIYF.

The sample holds one count of this clone. The chain employs TRBV19 and TRBJ2-1; D uncertain. This CDR3 has 13 amino acids. Germline V gene data show CDR1 as LNHDA and CDR2 as SQIVND (reference sequence). The V end was cut by 5 bases, the J end by 11 bases, with 16 bases between. CDR3 nucleotide sequence: TGTGCCAGTAGTTCCACACCTTTTTTTCAGCAGTTCTTC. It translates to CASSSTPFFQQFF.

The V gene is TRBV2, the J gene TRBJ1-5, with D unclear. The germline V and J ends were trimmed by 2 bases and 4 bases, with 12 bases remaining between them. The CDR3 loop spans 15 amino acids. In germline, CDR1 is SNHLY, CDR2 FYNNEI. This chain's CDR3 is CASSEIRDGNQPQHF. The CDR3 DNA reads as TGTGCCAGCAGTGAAATTCGAGACGGGAATCAGCCCCAGCATTTT.

Only a few counts were recorded for this clone. This chain connects TRBV5-1 to TRBJ2-7; 10 nucleotides line up with TRBD2. Trimming removed 5 bases from V and 3 bases from J; junction bases left unmatched: 8. The germline V gene has CDR1 SGHRS and CDR2 YFSETQ. The CDR3 is 15 amino acids. The CDR3 here is CASRGGTSAYYEQYF. DNA for the CDR3: TGCGCCAGCAGGGGGGGGACTAGCGCATACTACGAGCAGTACTTC.

V and J are TRBV6-6 and TRBJ1-6; D is possibly TRBD1 (5 bases). The germline V gene has CDR1 MNHNY and CDR2 SVGAGI (reference sequence). The V and J ends lost 7 bases and 4 bases respectively, with 14 bases between them. CDR3 length: 15 residues. As DNA, the CDR3 is TGTGCCAGCACCTTCCCTACAGGTTATAATTCACCCCTCCACTTT. This sequence encodes CASTFPTGYNSPLHF.

The J gene is TRBJ1-6, the V gene TRBV6-1; D gene ambiguous. The V end lost 1 base, the J end lost 3 bases, and 13 bases lay between the germline ends. The CDR3 sequence is 17 residues long. Germline CDR1 MNHNS, CDR2 SASEGT. The CDR3 DNA reads TGTGCCAGCAGTGAAGTAGAGTGGAGAGACTATAATTCACCCCTCCACTTT. Translating it yields CASSEVEWRDYNSPLHF.

The CDR3 protein is CASSYYADSSYNEQFF. Here the CDR3 DNA reads TGTGCCAGCAGTTACTACGCTGACAGCTCCTACAATGAGCAGTTCTTC. The chain is built from TRBV6-5 and TRBJ2-1; perhaps TRBD1 as D (5 bases). V gave up 1 base and J gave up 0 bases, with 10 bases separating them. The CDR3 has 16 amino acids. Germline CDR1 reads MNHEY; CDR2 reads SVGAGI.

This clone was observed a single time. The chain employs TRBV5-4 and TRBJ1-2, with 9 bases aligning to TRBD1. The CDR3 is 15 residues long. The junction had 8 bases not matched to a gene; V was cut back by 5 bases and J by 3 bases. CDR1 and CDR2 (germline): SGHNT, YYREEE (reference sequence). The CDR3 protein is CASRWNRGLDYGYTF. The CDR3 DNA follows: TGTGCCAGCAGGTGGAACAGGGGGCTCGACTATGGCTACACCTTC.

The V call is TRBV11-3, the J call TRBJ2-6, with TRBD1 identical over 9 bases. In germline, CDR1 is SGHNT, CDR2 YENEEA. This CDR3 is 17 amino acids long. J lost 5 bases, V lost 5 bases, and 10 bases had no gene match. CDR3 DNA: TGTGCCAGCAGCCCTTGGACAGGGGAAGGATGGGCCAACGTCCTGACTTTC. Translated, it gives CASSPWTGEGWANVLTF.

The rearrangement uses TRBV5-1 and TRBJ2-2; D remains unclear. Trimming took off 0 bases at V and 0 bases at J, with 6 bases between the two ends. Germline V gene data show CDR1 as SGHRS and CDR2 as YFSETQ. The CDR3 is made up of 15 amino acids. The CDR3 sequence is CASSLGHTNTGELFF. CDR3 in DNA: TGCGCCAGCAGCTTGGGACATACGAACACCGGGGAGCTGTTTTTT.

The rearrangement uses TRBV11-2 and TRBJ2-3, with D possibly being TRBD1 (6 bases). Trimming left V 5 bases short and J 2 bases short, with 11 bases between. The CDR3 extends over 14 amino acids. Per germline, CDR1 SGHAT and CDR2 FQNNGV. The CDR3: CASSIGQTTDTQYF. DNA of the CDR3: TGTGCCAGCAGCATCGGACAGACCACAGATACGCAGTATTTT.

J is TRBJ2-3 and V is TRBV9, with D maybe TRBD2 (6 bases). The CDR3 contains 16 residues. Per germline, CDR1 SGDLS and CDR2 YYNGEE. With 0 bases removed from V and 0 bases from J, the gap between germline ends came to 11 bases. CDR3 in amino acids: CASSVADGRSTDTQYF. CDR3 bases: TGTGCCAGCAGCGTAGCCGACGGGAGAAGCACAGATACGCAGTATTTT.

The chain couples TRBV19 to TRBJ1-2; 8 nucleotides align to TRBD1. The V gene end was trimmed by 4 bases and the J gene end by 7 bases; junction bases not matched to a gene: 14. The CDR3 length is 16 residues. Germline V gene lookup returns CDR1 LNHDA and CDR2 SQIVND (reference sequence). The CDR3 bases are TGTGCCAGTAGTACAGGACAGGGTATCGTTGTGAGTGGCTACACCTTC. Encoded protein: CASSTGQGIVVSGYTF.

The rearrangement links TRBV10-3 to TRBJ2-7, with TRBD1 matching over 11 bases. The germline V gene encodes CDR1 ENHRY and CDR2 SYGVKD. The junction had 14 bases not matched to a gene; V was cut back by 7 bases and J by 9 bases. The CDR3 length is 15 residues. CDR3 protein: CAITTLPGTGGGQYF. The CDR3 DNA reads TGTGCCATCACTACCTTGCCCGGGACAGGGGGAGGGCAGTACTTC.

Remarks on this clone: Relative to the germline gene, one junction end is altered; a read error may explain this. The chain couples TRBV6-5 to TRBJ1-2, with unresolved D. CDR1 and CDR2 (germline): MNHEY, SVGAGI. The CDR3 length is 13 residues. CDR3 protein: CASTYAPEHGYTF. CDR3 bases: TGTGCCAGCACTTACGCGCCCGAACATGGCTACACCTTC.

The gene calls are TRBV5-1 and TRBJ2-3; tentative D call: TRBD2 (5 bases). The CDR3 contains 21 residues. The germline CDR1 and CDR2 sequences are SGHRS and YFSETQ. The V gene lost 2 bases and the J gene lost 0 bases, with 28 bases spanning the gap. The CDR3 sequence is CASSLRPGNPGLYISTDTQYF. CDR3 in DNA: TGCGCCAGCAGCTTAAGACCCGGGAATCCGGGCCTTTATATTAGCACAGATACGCAGTATTTT.

This clone was seen once. The chain couples TRBV6-5 to TRBJ1-4, with D tentatively TRBD1 (6 bases). This CDR3 has 15 residues. The V end was cut by 6 bases, the J end by 2 bases, with 13 bases between. Germline V gives CDR1 MNHEY, CDR2 SVGAGI. CDR3 protein: CASSHSDSTNEKLFF. The CDR3 DNA reads TGTGCCAGCAGCCACTCGGACAGCACTAATGAAAAACTGTTTTTT.

The V call is TRBV4-1, the J call TRBJ2-3; 7 bases match TRBD2. The CDR3 extends over 14 amino acids. Trimming cost V 6 bases and J 5 bases; bases outside gene matches: 8. Germline V gene data show CDR1 as MGHRA and CDR2 as YSYEKL. The CDR3 region is CASRKGLAVDTQYF. The CDR3 nucleotides read TGCGCCAGCAGGAAGGGGCTAGCGGTAGATACGCAGTATTTT.

This sequence joins TRBV29-1 and TRBJ2-7; 7 bases line up with TRBD2. The CDR3 consists of 15 residues. After removal of 4 bases from V and 0 bases from J, the junction contained 9 bases not matched to a gene. Germline V gene data show CDR1 as SQVTM and CDR2 as ANQGSEA. The CDR3 sequence: CSVVGGLERSYEQYF. CDR3 DNA: TGCAGCGTTGTTGGTGGACTAGAGCGCTCCTACGAGCAGTACTTC.

The gene calls are TRBV28 and TRBJ1-5; D gene unclear. The V gene's germline CDR1 is MDHEN and CDR2 SYDVKM. This CDR3 has 12 amino acids. V lost 8 bases and J lost 2, with 7 bases in between. Written as DNA, the CDR3 is TGTGCCAGCTCGCAGGGCAATCAGCCCCAGCATTTT. It yields the protein CASSQGNQPQHF.

In the case of this clone: This sample also contains other DNA sequences that code for the same CDR3. This chain uses TRBV5-4 with TRBJ2-1, with 8 bases identical to TRBD1. The trim removed 4 bases at V and 4 bases at J, leaving 7 bases unmatched. Germline V gene lookup returns CDR1 SGHNT and CDR2 YYREEE (reference sequence). The CDR3 sequence is 15 residues long. CDR3: CASSPGQGAYNEQFF. CDR3 DNA sequence: TGTGCCAGCAGCCCGGGGCAGGGGGCTTACAATGAGCAGTTCTTC.

V gene TRBV27 combines with J gene TRBJ1-1; 7 nucleotides line up with TRBD1. V dropped 6 bases and J dropped 3; count of bases not matched to a gene: 1. There are 12 residues in the CDR3. The germline V gene has CDR1 MNHEY and CDR2 SMNVEV (reference sequence). Here the CDR3 reads CASRTGYTEAFF. CDR3 sequence (DNA): TGTGCCAGCAGGACAGGGTACACTGAAGCTTTCTTT.

The V gene is TRBV5-5, the J gene TRBJ1-5; 8 nucleotides line up with TRBD1. This CDR3 is built from 15 residues. CDR1 is SGHKS, CDR2 YYEKEE, per germline (reference sequence). Trimming cost V 4 bases and J 4 bases; bases outside gene matches: 7. The CDR3 region has the DNA TGTGCCAGCAGCCTTTGGACAGGGTGGAATCAGCCCCAGCATTTT. Its protein is CASSLWTGWNQPQHF.

The gene calls are TRBV27 and TRBJ1-6; possible D gene TRBD1, 5 bases. Germline CDR1 MNHEY, CDR2 SMNVEV (reference sequence). V lost 2 bases and J 3 bases, leaving 11 bases between the germline ends. The CDR3 is 16 residues long. This CDR3 is CASSLGGGIYNSPLHF. CDR3 nucleotides: TGTGCCAGCAGTTTAGGGGGAGGCATCTATAATTCACCCCTCCACTTT.

The rearrangement links TRBV6-4 to TRBJ2-2, with 9 bases lining up with TRBD2. Germline CDR1 MRHNA, CDR2 SNTAGT. The CDR3 extends over 14 amino acids. V was pared by 9 bases and J by 3 bases, with 5 bases of the junction left unmatched. The DNA for the CDR3 is TGTGCCAGTCGGCGGGAGGGCCACACCGGGGAGCTGTTTTTT. It yields the protein CASRREGHTGELFF.

The V gene is TRBV4-2, the J gene TRBJ2-1, with TRBD2 identical over 7 bases. Germline CDR1 LGHNA, CDR2 YNFKEQ. The CDR3 is 16 amino acids. The trim removed 2 bases at V and 5 bases at J, leaving 9 bases unmatched. DNA for the CDR3: TGTGCCAGCAGCCAACCCAGCGGGACCCTAGACAATGAGCAGTTCTTC. The encoded protein is CASSQPSGTLDNEQFF.

The chain joins TRBV9 to TRBJ2-3; 9 nucleotides agree with TRBD1. V lost 0 bases to trimming and J lost 2 bases; unmatched junction nucleotides: 10. Germline V gene lookup returns CDR1 SGDLS and CDR2 YYNGEE. This CDR3 is 18 amino acids long. The CDR3 loop reads CASSVVGRGQGTTDTQYF. CDR3 in DNA: TGTGCCAGCAGCGTAGTAGGGAGGGGACAGGGCACCACAGATACGCAGTATTTT.

Concerning this clone: Other DNA sequences from this sample encode an identical CDR3 as well. The chain recombines TRBV30 with TRBJ2-7, with D unclear. Germline-derived CDR1 and CDR2 are GTSNPN and SVGIG (reference sequence). V was trimmed by 0 bases and J by 3 bases, leaving 6 bases between them. This CDR3 is 12 amino acids long. The CDR3 DNA follows: TGTGCCTGGAGTGTGCTCGGCTACGAGCAGTACTTC. Translating it yields CAWSVLGYEQYF.